The source of this T cell receptor (beta chain) is a study of beta chain features in type 1 diabetes. Study-wide background: The number of sorted cells examined across all samples was under 130,000,000. Findings and caveats of the study: Moderate but significant shortening of TCRB CDR3s was recorded in all four CD4+ subsets from Type 1 diabetes patients.

The CDR3 contains 15 residues. Per the germline V gene, CDR1 is LGHNA and CDR2 is YNFKEQ. The V end lost 0 bases, the J end lost 2 bases, and 10 bases lay between the germline ends. This clone has only a few counts. Its specificity is unknown. Sequenced material consisted of expressed TCRB transcripts (all of the isolated RNA was reverse transcribed). Here immunoSEQ multiplex PCR was the method, and the copy in TCRdb shows in-frame clones only, minus some. The top ten hold more than 0.095% of the sample, which has about 650,000 clones, around 12% seen once. The V call is TRBV4-2, the J call TRBJ1-2; maybe TRBD1 (5 bases). The sample was naive CD4+ T cells from blood. The source is a man aged 25 to 45 with type 1 diabetes. CDR3 protein: CASSQEETVNYGYTF. CDR3 nucleotides: TGTGCCAGCAGCCAAGAGGAGACAGTGAACTATGGCTACACCTTC.